These 24 T cell receptor beta chains originate from one sample sequenced in a study of T cells in Graves' hyperthyroidism and ophthalmopathy. TCR beta CDR3 regions were amplified from RNA. The HTBI primer set drove a first-round RT-PCR of the TCR CDR3. TCRdb analysed the multiplex PCR reads with MiXCR anew, one entry per CDR3 protein. The data hold under 350,000 distinct CDR3 sequences, with 15% to 20% observed a single time. The sequencing sample was made of blood. These receptors were obtained from a woman aged 55 to 70 with Graves' ophthalmopathy.

The sample holds many counts of this clonotype. The chain links TRBV12-3 or TRBV12-4 to TRBJ2-1; D gene uncertain. V was clipped by 3 bases and J by 8 bases, with 11 bases between them. There are 13 residues in the CDR3. CDR3 residues: CASSFHNSDEQFF. The CDR3 DNA follows: TGTGCCAGCAGTTTCCACAATTCGGATGAGCAGTTCTTC.

This chain connects TRBV19 to TRBJ2-1; weak D call: TRBD1 (6 bases). Trimming pared 6 bases from V and 1 base from J, leaving 13 bases between. Looked up from germline, CDR1 is LNHDA and CDR2 is SQIVND (reference sequence). The CDR3 covers 15 residues. In DNA, the CDR3 is TGTGCCAGTAGAGGGGGAGCGAGATCCTACAATGAGCAGTTCTTC. This codes for CASRGGARSYNEQFF.

In its sample, this clonotype was seen many times. This CDR3 is CASSSEIATNEKLFF. Written as DNA, the CDR3 is TGTGCCAGCAGCTCTGAGATTGCAACTAATGAAAAACTGTTTTTT. The chain has TRBV7-2 and TRBJ1-4; no reliable D call. Per the germline V gene, CDR1 is SGHTA and CDR2 is FQGNSA. The CDR3 is 15 residues long. V lost 4 bases to trimming and J lost 0 bases, with 9 bases between them.

This clonotype was recorded at least ten times. The chain couples TRBV29-1 to TRBJ2-3, with D hard to call. This CDR3 spans 14 amino acids. Per germline, CDR1 SQVTM and CDR2 ANQGSEA. Trimming shortened V by 2 bases and J by 5 bases, and 14 bases separated the two germline ends. The DNA of the CDR3 is TGCAGCGTTGAATCCGTGGCCCCGGGAGATACGCAGTATTTT. As protein: CSVESVAPGDTQYF.

J is TRBJ2-7 and V is TRBV28; 7 bases align to TRBD1. Germline-derived CDR1 and CDR2 are MDHEN and SYDVKM. The length of the CDR3 is 13 residues. Trimming at V came to 6 bases and at J to 4 bases, leaving 6 bases not matched to a gene. The CDR3 nucleotides read TGTGCCAGCAGGCCTAGGGACAGTTACGAGCAGTACTTC. This codes for CASRPRDSYEQYF.

Many counts were recorded for this clonotype. V and J are TRBV20-1 and TRBJ2-2; 11 positions agree with TRBD2. CDR3 length equals 15 residues. Per the germline V gene, CDR1 is DFQATT and CDR2 is SNEGSKA (reference sequence). The V gene end was trimmed by 5 bases and the J gene end by 4 bases; junction bases not matched to a gene: 6. The CDR3 nucleotides read TGCAGTGCTGAGTTAGCGGGAGGGAGCACCGGGGAGCTGTTTTTT. Amino acids: CSAELAGGSTGELFF.

The rearrangement links TRBV29-1 to TRBJ2-6; the D is unclear. CDR3 length: 13 amino acids. Trimming pared 4 bases from V and 0 bases from J, leaving 4 bases between. The germline CDR1 and CDR2 sequences are SQVTM and ANQGSEA. In nucleotides, the CDR3 is TGCAGCGTTGCCCTCTCTGGGGCCAACGTCCTGACTTTC. It specifies CSVALSGANVLTF.

This clonotype was seen repeatedly, ten times or more. The gene calls are TRBV3-1 and TRBJ2-1; D perhaps matches TRBD1 (6 bases). V lost 4 bases to trimming and J lost 7 bases, with 26 bases between them. The germline gives CDR1 LGHDT, CDR2 YNNKEL (reference sequence). The CDR3 loop spans 18 amino acids. The CDR3 here is CASSLRLFPSGRGNEQFF. The CDR3 bases are TGTGCCAGCAGCCTCAGACTTTTCCCCTCAGGCAGGGGAAATGAGCAGTTCTTC.

The chain carries TRBV7-9 and TRBJ2-1, with 12 positions matching TRBD2. The germline CDR1 and CDR2 sequences are SEHNR and FQNEAQ (reference sequence). The CDR3 has 16 amino acids. V shed 4 bases and J 8 bases; nucleotides not matched to a gene: 9. CDR3 coding DNA: TGTGCCAGCAGCTCTAGCGGGAGGGGTAGTAACGATGAGCAGTTCTTC. It codes for CASSSSGRGSNDEQFF. Supplemented by reference TRBV7-9 and TRBJ2-1, the full variable domain reads DTGVSQNPRHKITKRGQNVTFRCDPISEHNRLYWYRQTLGQGPEFLTYFQNEAQLEKSRLLSDRFSAERPKGSFSTLEIQRTEQGDSAMYLCASSSSGRGSNDEQFFGPGTRLTVL.

This clonotype was recorded many times. This chain links TRBV28 with TRBJ2-7, with D maybe TRBD1 (6 bases). Germline CDR1 reads MDHEN; CDR2 reads SYDVKM. The CDR3 sequence is 13 residues long. V lost 5 bases and J lost 3, with 11 bases in between. This chain's CDR3 is CASSPTGNYEQYF. In nucleotides, the CDR3 is TGTGCCAGCAGTCCTACAGGGAACTACGAGCAGTACTTC.

This clonotype has only a few counts. The chain has TRBV15 and TRBJ1-5; possible D gene TRBD1, 5 bases. V lost 0 bases to trimming and J lost 5 bases, with 11 bases between them. Germline values: CDR1 LNHNV, CDR2 YYDKDF (reference sequence). CDR3 size: 15 residues. CDR3 bases: TGTGCCACCAGCAGAGATCAGGGCTACTATCAGCCCCAGCATTTT. Encoded protein: CATSRDQGYYQPQHF.

The V call is TRBV24-1, the J call TRBJ2-2; TRBD2 matches at 8 bases. The CDR3 is 16 residues long. Per germline, CDR1 KGHDR and CDR2 SFDVKD. With 1 base clipped from V and 6 bases from J, the junction kept 6 bases outside the gene matches. The CDR3 loop is CATSDFGRRGAGELFF. DNA of the CDR3: TGTGCCACCAGTGATTTTGGGCGGCGGGGGGCCGGGGAGCTGTTTTTT.

V and J are TRBV6-5 and TRBJ2-7; D is possibly TRBD2 (5 bases). The CDR3 is 15 residues long. Germline assignment: CDR1 MNHEY and CDR2 SVGAGI. V shed 0 bases and J shed 3 bases, with 12 bases lying between them. CDR3 loop: CASSYSGAGDYEQYF. CDR3 sequence (DNA): TGTGCCAGCAGTTACTCGGGAGCAGGAGACTACGAGCAGTACTTC.

This clonotype was seen ten or more times. This chain uses TRBV30 with TRBJ2-2, with TRBD2 matching 11 bases. Germline lookup yields CDR1 GTSNPN and CDR2 SVGIG (reference sequence). The CDR3 extends over 17 amino acids. Germline trimming cut 1 base from V and 0 bases from J; bases unmatched to any gene: 4. The CDR3 DNA follows: TGTGCCTGGAGTGGGGGACTAGCGGAGCCGAACACCGGGGAGCTGTTTTTT. Protein: CAWSGGLAEPNTGELFF.

This clonotype was seen at least ten times. J is TRBJ1-5 and V is TRBV3-1, with 9 bases aligning to TRBD1. CDR1 is LGHDT, CDR2 YNNKEL, per germline (reference sequence). The V segment lost 4 bases and the J segment 4 bases; nucleotides outside the gene matches: 2. The CDR3 has 14 residues. The DNA of the CDR3 is TGTGCCAGCAGCCGGGACAGGGCAAATCAGCCCCAGCATTTT. Translation: CASSRDRANQPQHF.

This clonotype was counted a few times. The rearrangement joins TRBV2 to TRBJ1-4, with D uncertain. The CDR3 sequence is 12 residues long. Trimming took 6 bases from V and 4 from J, leaving 6 bases between them. Germline V gene sequence: CDR1 SNHLY, CDR2 FYNNEI. The CDR3 DNA sequence: TGTGCCAGCAGAGGAGATAATGAAAAACTGTTTTTT. Protein product: CASRGDNEKLFF.

This chain connects TRBV20-1 to TRBJ2-1; 7 positions match TRBD1. The V gene's germline CDR1 is DFQATT and CDR2 SNEGSKA (reference sequence). V lost 5 bases, J lost 7 bases, and 5 bases stayed unmatched. This CDR3 comprises 12 residues. The CDR3 spells CSAEGQRNEQFF. CDR3 sequence (DNA): TGCAGTGCTGAGGGACAGCGGAATGAGCAGTTCTTC.

This clonotype was detected many times. This chain connects TRBV27 to TRBJ2-3; TRBD1 is a possible D gene (6 bases). The CDR3 is 16 amino acids. V gave up 3 bases and J gave up 3 bases, with 16 bases separating them. CDR1 MNHEY and CDR2 SMNVEV come from the germline V gene (reference sequence). The CDR3 is CASSLVGGLGTDTQYF. Written as DNA, the CDR3 is TGTGCCAGCAGTTTGGTAGGGGGTTTGGGGACAGATACGCAGTATTTT.

The chain has TRBV10-3 and TRBJ2-3, with 11 bases identical to TRBD2. From germline, CDR1 is ENHRY and CDR2 SYGVKD. The CDR3 has 18 amino acids. Trimming cost V 3 bases and J 1 base; bases outside gene matches: 9. The CDR3 region has the DNA TGTGCCATCAGTGACCGGGGTACTAGCGGGAGCGGCACAGATACGCAGTATTTT. This translates into CAISDRGTSGSGTDTQYF.

The chain has TRBV18 and TRBJ2-4; TRBD1 matches at 10 bases. The CDR3 has 13 amino acids. Germline V gene data show CDR1 as KGHSH and CDR2 as LQKENI. The J segment lost 3 bases and the V segment lost 11 bases, leaving 4 bases of the junction unmatched. As DNA, the CDR3 is TGTGCCGTAGGACAGGGGGACAAAAACATTCAGTACTTC. The encoded protein is CAVGQGDKNIQYF.

J is TRBJ1-2 and V is TRBV15; no definite D call. CDR1 is LNHNV and CDR2 is YYDKDF in the germline V gene (reference sequence). Trimming stripped 5 bases from V and 0 bases from J, with 7 bases between. The CDR3 is made up of 13 amino acids. The CDR3 nucleotides are TGTGCCACCAGCGGCAGACCTAACTATGGCTACACCTTC. Its translation: CATSGRPNYGYTF. Full variable domain (rest looked up from reference TRBV15 and TRBJ1-2): DAMVIQNPRYQVTQFGKPVTLSCSQTLNHNVMYWYQQKSSQAPKLLFHYYDKDFNNEADTPDNFQSRRPNTSFCFLDIRSPGLGDTAMYLCATSGRPNYGYTFGSGTRLTVV.

This clonotype was observed many times. The V gene is TRBV18, the J gene TRBJ2-7; tentatively, D is TRBD1 (5 bases). V was cut by 2 bases and J by 1 base, with 15 bases left in between. The V gene's germline CDR1 is KGHSH and CDR2 LQKENI. The CDR3 contains 16 residues. The CDR3 spells CASSPSRQLLSYEQYF. DNA of the CDR3: TGTGCCAGCTCACCATCGCGACAGTTACTATCCTACGAGCAGTACTTC.

This clonotype has a count of ten or more. The chain uses TRBV11-2 and TRBJ1-1, with unresolved D. Trimming removed 6 bases at V and 7 bases at J, with 9 bases between. Germline V gene sequence: CDR1 SGHAT, CDR2 FQNNGV. This CDR3 is built from 11 residues. The CDR3 loop is CASRTYSEAFF. Written as DNA, the CDR3 is TGTGCCAGCAGAACATATAGTGAAGCTTTCTTT.

This chain uses TRBV18 with TRBJ1-3; no definite D call. V was pared by 3 bases and J by 3 bases, with 15 bases between. The germline CDR1 and CDR2 sequences are KGHSH and LQKENI. The CDR3 sequence is 16 residues long. This CDR3 reads CASSPRNGVDGNTIYF. As DNA, the CDR3 is TGTGCCAGCTCACCCAGAAACGGTGTAGATGGAAACACCATATATTTT.